This TCR beta chain is from a study of cytomegalovirus exposure and HLA in healthy donors. The V gene end was trimmed by 5 bases and the J gene end by 0 bases; junction bases not matched to a gene: 4. This CDR3 spans 15 amino acids. Looked up from germline, CDR1 is MNHEY and CDR2 is SMNVEV (reference sequence). Primers: 60 Vbeta forward and 13 Jbeta reverse. Profiling relied on immunoSEQ multiplex PCR, and the TCRdb table lists in-frame clones only, not all of them. The sample has about 140,000 clones, about 74% seen once; the top ten hold around 2%. The study's findings and limits: A later analysis found common viral pathogens apparently linked to several of the most significant clusters. Trimming of TCR beta V- and J-genes showed a link, identified in a later analysis, to a missense DCLRE1C variant.

As to this clone: What it binds is not known.

The receptor comes from a man in his thirties or forties in good health and CMV-seronegative. Material: PBMCs. The genes are TRBV27 and TRBJ2-5; 9 bases are a match to TRBD1. The CDR3 protein is CASSTGTGNQETQYF. Here the CDR3 DNA reads TGTGCCAGCAGTACCGGGACAGGGAACCAAGAGACCCAGTACTTC.